The following is a T cell receptor (beta chain) sequence with its context. The sample originates from a study of T cells expressing NK-cell markers. Across the whole study: With respect to HCMV, seven of the eight sequenced donors were seropositive, and one was seronegative.

This CDR3 has 14 residues. TCRdb processed the 5' RACE reads again and assigns one entry to each CDR3 protein, with no DNA. The data include under 600,000 distinct CDR3 sequences; the top ten clones carry 1.4% to 1.5%. The chain combines TRBV12-3 or TRBV12-4 with TRBJ2-2. The sequence derives from a woman aged 45-60 years in good health. The source material was blood T cells: a sorted CD56 or NKG2C T cell subset, CD4+ or CD8+ T cells, or bulk PBMC T cells (not recorded which). The CDR3 spells CASSLGPTSGELFF.